This entry features one TCR beta chain sequence. The authors ran a second PCR of roughly 6 to 11 cycles using a sample-barcoded 5' primer and a J-beta primer mix. TCRdb passed the 5' RACE reads through MiXCR, listing each CDR3 protein once. The data show about 1,000,000 distinct CDR3 sequences, with 40% to 45% seen just once and over 15% held by the top ten. The individuals who served as donors were healthy Caucasians living in Russia, aged roughly 6 to 95. The sample originates from a study of blood T cells in healthy people across ages. The CDR3 consists of 16 residues. Trimming removed 6 bases at V and 2 bases at J, with 22 bases between. CDR1 is DFQATT, CDR2 SNEGSKA, per germline (reference sequence).

The J gene is TRBJ2-5, the V gene TRBV20-1; D might be TRBD1 or TRBD2, each matching 6 bases. This clonotype was sampled from a woman aged 55-69 years in good health. The sequenced material came from blood. CDR3 in amino acids: CSAKERGETWQETQYF. The CDR3 nucleotides are TGCAGTGCCAAGGAGAGGGGGGAGACCTGGCAAGAGACCCAGTACTTC.